A selection of T cell receptor beta chains follows, all from one sample in a study of OX40 agonist ivuxolimab in advanced cancers. The repertoire was sequenced with immunoSEQ multiplex PCR; TCRdb's copy has only in-frame clones and lacks some. The sample holds fewer than 90,000 clones, 92% seen once. Source: CD4+ or CD8+ T cells sorted from blood, taken in a trial of the OX40 agonist ivuxolimab. All receptors come from an adult with an advanced solid tumor such as melanoma, head and neck, liver or kidney cancer. Each CDR3 is given with its conserved first and last residue. A D gene is named only where the DNA matches it firmly. Size is stated for part of the rows, as once, few or many counts, or as a class when the clone is expanded.

v_gene: TRBV2; j_gene: TRBJ1-1; d_gene: .; abundance: .; CDR3aa: CASSRVSLNMNTEAFF; CDR3nt: TGTGCCAGCAGCCGGGTGTCGTTGAATATGAACACTGAAGCTTTCTTT
v_gene: TRBV11-2; j_gene: TRBJ2-5; d_gene: TRBD2; abundance: .; CDR3aa: CASSPSQRGLYQETQYF; CDR3nt: TGTGCCAGCAGCCCATCCCAGCGGGGGTTGTACCAAGAGACCCAGTACTTC
v_gene: TRBV15; j_gene: TRBJ1-1; d_gene: TRBD1; abundance: .; CDR3aa: CATSSPLGRDRATFF; CDR3nt: TGTGCCACCAGCAGCCCTCTAGGGCGGGACAGGGCGACTTTCTTT
v_gene: TRBV5-4; j_gene: TRBJ2-5; d_gene: TRBD2; abundance: .; CDR3aa: CASSFPQTSGGAQSETQYF; CDR3nt: TGTGCCAGCAGCTTCCCCCAAACTAGCGGGGGGGCCCAGTCTGAGACCCAGTACTTC
v_gene: TRBV7-2; j_gene: TRBJ2-7; d_gene: .; abundance: .; CDR3aa: CASSFSQAYEQYF; CDR3nt: TGTGCCAGCAGCTTTTCGCAGGCCTACGAGCAGTACTTC
v_gene: TRBV19; j_gene: TRBJ1-1; d_gene: .; abundance: .; CDR3aa: CASSDRTSQNMNTEAFF; CDR3nt: TGTGCCAGCAGTGATCGGACATCCCAGAACATGAACACTGAAGCTTTCTTT
v_gene: TRBV28; j_gene: TRBJ2-2; d_gene: TRBD1; abundance: .; CDR3aa: CASSRGQPNTGELFF; CDR3nt: TGTGCCAGCAGCCGGGGACAGCCGAACACCGGGGAGCTGTTTTTT
v_gene: TRBV14; j_gene: TRBJ1-3; d_gene: .; abundance: .; CDR3aa: CASSITPSGNTIYF; CDR3nt: TGTGCCAGCAGCATCACGCCCTCTGGAAACACCATATATTTT
v_gene: TRBV5-1; j_gene: TRBJ1-3; d_gene: .; abundance: .; CDR3aa: CASMVGTTGNTIYF; CDR3nt: TGCGCCAGCATGGTCGGCACCACCGGAAACACCATATATTTT
v_gene: TRBV18; j_gene: TRBJ2-3; d_gene: .; abundance: .; CDR3aa: CASSPESTDTQYF; CDR3nt: TGTGCCAGCTCACCAGAAAGCACAGATACGCAGTATTTT
v_gene: TRBV4-2; j_gene: TRBJ2-1; d_gene: .; abundance: .; CDR3aa: CATPPAHSGSSYNEQFF; CDR3nt: TGTGCCACCCCACCAGCCCATAGCGGCAGCTCCTACAATGAGCAGTTCTTC
v_gene: TRBV7-2; j_gene: TRBJ1-2; d_gene: .; abundance: few; CDR3aa: CASSPASIYGYTF; CDR3nt: TGTGCCAGCAGCCCCGCGAGTATCTATGGCTACACCTTC
v_gene: TRBV7-9; j_gene: TRBJ1-2; d_gene: TRBD1; abundance: .; CDR3aa: CASSPDRGLVYTF; CDR3nt: TGTGCCAGCAGCCCCGACAGGGGGCTGGTCTACACCTTC
v_gene: TRBV6-1; j_gene: TRBJ2-5; d_gene: .; abundance: .; CDR3aa: CASRTLAPQETQYF; CDR3nt: TGTGCCAGCAGGACCCTAGCGCCTCAAGAGACCCAGTACTTC
v_gene: TRBV2; j_gene: TRBJ1-6; d_gene: .; abundance: .; CDR3aa: CASSEEADSPLHF; CDR3nt: TGTGCCAGCAGTGAAGAGGCCGATTCACCCCTCCACTTT
v_gene: TRBV19; j_gene: TRBJ2-2; d_gene: .; abundance: .; CDR3aa: CASSIGMGQVGELFF; CDR3nt: TGTGCCAGTAGTATAGGAATGGGGCAAGTCGGGGAGCTGTTTTTT
v_gene: TRBV6-6; j_gene: TRBJ2-3; d_gene: .; abundance: .; CDR3aa: CDPADTQYF; CDR3nt: TGCGACCCGGCAGATACGCAGTATTTT
v_gene: TRBV5-5; j_gene: TRBJ2-7; d_gene: .; abundance: .; CDR3aa: CASSLVGSLSYEQYF; CDR3nt: TGTGCCAGCAGCTTGGTGGGGAGCCTCTCCTACGAGCAGTACTTC
v_gene: TRBV28; j_gene: TRBJ2-6; d_gene: TRBD2; abundance: once; CDR3aa: CASSVTLAGGRISSGANVLTF; CDR3nt: TGTGCCAGCAGCGTAACTCTAGCGGGAGGACGTATCAGCTCTGGGGCCAACGTCCTGACTTTC
v_gene: TRBV7-9; j_gene: TRBJ2-7; d_gene: TRBD2; abundance: .; CDR3aa: CASSLRTSGAYEQYF; CDR3nt: TGTGCCAGCAGCTTAAGGACTAGCGGAGCCTACGAGCAGTACTTC
v_gene: TRBV5-1; j_gene: TRBJ1-1; d_gene: .; abundance: .; CDR3aa: CASSSQGWSTEAFF; CDR3nt: TGCGCCAGCAGCTCACAGGGATGGAGCACTGAAGCTTTCTTT
v_gene: TRBV5-6; j_gene: TRBJ2-7; d_gene: TRBD2; abundance: .; CDR3aa: CASSWGGSEQYF; CDR3nt: TGTGCCAGCAGCTGGGGAGGGTCCGAGCAGTACTTC
v_gene: TRBV6-6; j_gene: TRBJ1-1; d_gene: TRBD1; abundance: .; CDR3aa: CASKQGALNTEAFF; CDR3nt: TGTGCCAGCAAGCAGGGGGCTTTGAACACTGAAGCTTTCTTT
v_gene: TRBV10-3; j_gene: TRBJ2-2; d_gene: .; abundance: .; CDR3aa: CAIRDPSAEPNTGELFF; CDR3nt: TGTGCCATCAGGGATCCGAGTGCTGAACCCAACACCGGGGAGCTGTTTTTT
v_gene: TRBV27; j_gene: TRBJ2-3; d_gene: TRBD2; abundance: .; CDR3aa: CASSLGGGQVDTQYF; CDR3nt: TGTGCCAGCAGTTTAGGCGGGGGGCAAGTAGATACGCAGTATTTT
v_gene: TRBV30; j_gene: TRBJ2-1; d_gene: .; abundance: .; CDR3aa: CAWNPRAEGQFF; CDR3nt: TGTGCCTGGAATCCCCGTGCTGAAGGGCAGTTCTTC
v_gene: TRBV28; j_gene: TRBJ2-1; d_gene: TRBD1; abundance: .; CDR3aa: CASSSWTGGKNEQFF; CDR3nt: TGTGCCAGCAGTTCCTGGACAGGGGGGAAGAATGAGCAGTTCTTC
v_gene: TRBV5-1; j_gene: TRBJ2-5; d_gene: TRBD1; abundance: .; CDR3aa: CASSLAYGTGPQETQYF; CDR3nt: TGCGCCAGCAGCTTGGCTTACGGGACAGGCCCCCAAGAGACCCAGTACTTC
v_gene: TRBV7-2; j_gene: TRBJ1-2; d_gene: TRBD1; abundance: .; CDR3aa: CASSPGSGTGGPYGYTF; CDR3nt: TGTGCCAGCAGCCCCGGGTCCGGGACAGGAGGCCCCTATGGCTACACCTTC
v_gene: TRBV30; j_gene: TRBJ1-5; d_gene: .; abundance: .; CDR3aa: CAWSVLGNQPQHF; CDR3nt: TGTGCCTGGAGTGTTTTAGGCAATCAGCCCCAGCATTTT
v_gene: TRBV28; j_gene: TRBJ1-4; d_gene: .; abundance: .; CDR3aa: CASSLVSATNEKLFF; CDR3nt: TGTGCCAGCAGTTTAGTATCTGCAACTAATGAAAAACTGTTTTTT
v_gene: TRBV5-8; j_gene: TRBJ1-4; d_gene: .; abundance: .; CDR3aa: CASSSRWGATNEKLFF; CDR3nt: TGTGCCAGCAGCTCCCGATGGGGGGCAACTAATGAAAAACTGTTTTTT
v_gene: TRBV7-8; j_gene: TRBJ1-1; d_gene: .; abundance: .; CDR3aa: CASSRGFSRDLGMNTEAFF; CDR3nt: TGTGCCAGCAGCCGAGGGTTTTCCCGGGATTTAGGCATGAACACTGAAGCTTTCTTT
v_gene: TRBV7-2; j_gene: TRBJ2-2; d_gene: .; abundance: .; CDR3aa: CASRPTPGGELFF; CDR3nt: TGTGCCAGCAGACCGACTCCGGGCGGGGAGCTGTTTTTT
v_gene: TRBV5-4; j_gene: TRBJ1-1; d_gene: .; abundance: .; CDR3aa: CASSSARRGNTEAFF; CDR3nt: TGTGCCAGCAGCTCCGCCCGAAGGGGGAACACTGAAGCTTTCTTT
v_gene: TRBV7-6; j_gene: TRBJ2-1; d_gene: TRBD2; abundance: .; CDR3aa: CASSSSSGGAAEQFF; CDR3nt: TGTGCCAGCAGCTCCTCTAGCGGGGGGGCCGCTGAGCAGTTCTTC
v_gene: TRBV11-2; j_gene: TRBJ2-5; d_gene: TRBD1; abundance: .; CDR3aa: CASSLVRTGVETQYF; CDR3nt: TGTGCCAGCAGCTTAGTCCGGACAGGGGTAGAGACCCAGTACTTC
v_gene: TRBV5-1; j_gene: TRBJ1-5; d_gene: TRBD1; abundance: .; CDR3aa: CASSLGDRQGGQPQHF; CDR3nt: TGCGCCAGCAGCCTTGGGGACCGACAGGGAGGACAGCCCCAGCATTTT
v_gene: TRBV6-6; j_gene: TRBJ2-7; d_gene: .; abundance: .; CDR3aa: CASSYSYDSLQQYF; CDR3nt: TGTGCCAGCAGTTACTCATATGACAGTCTCCAGCAGTACTTC
v_gene: TRBV5-6; j_gene: TRBJ1-1; d_gene: .; abundance: .; CDR3aa: CASSLAGGGTEAFF; CDR3nt: TGTGCCAGCAGCTTGGCGGGGGGCGGCACTGAAGCTTTCTTT
v_gene: TRBV5-6; j_gene: TRBJ1-2; d_gene: TRBD1; abundance: .; CDR3aa: CASSLKGQNYGYTF; CDR3nt: TGTGCCAGCAGCTTGAAGGGACAGAACTATGGCTACACCTTC
v_gene: TRBV28; j_gene: TRBJ2-7; d_gene: .; abundance: once; CDR3aa: CASSRDSTYEQYF; CDR3nt: TGTGCCAGCAGCCGGGACTCCACCTACGAGCAGTACTTC
v_gene: TRBV5-1; j_gene: TRBJ2-5; d_gene: .; abundance: .; CDR3aa: CASAPGPYQETQYF; CDR3nt: TGCGCCAGCGCGCCGGGTCCGTACCAAGAGACCCAGTACTTC
v_gene: TRBV7-7; j_gene: TRBJ1-2; d_gene: .; abundance: .; CDR3aa: CASSYPPGGTNYGYTF; CDR3nt: TGTGCTAGCAGCTACCCCCCCGGGGGAACTAACTATGGCTACACCTTC
v_gene: TRBV5-1; j_gene: TRBJ1-5; d_gene: .; abundance: .; CDR3aa: CASSLGAGGNQPQHF; CDR3nt: TGCGCCAGCAGCTTGGGGGCCGGGGGTAATCAGCCCCAGCATTTT
v_gene: TRBV5-1; j_gene: TRBJ1-2; d_gene: .; abundance: .; CDR3aa: CASSLDPGGGGYTF; CDR3nt: TGCGCCAGCAGCTTGGACCCGGGGGGCGGCGGCTACACCTTC
v_gene: TRBV28; j_gene: TRBJ1-5; d_gene: .; abundance: .; CDR3aa: CASSLVQAKKPQHF; CDR3nt: TGTGCCAGCAGTTTAGTGCAGGCGAAAAAGCCCCAGCATTTT
v_gene: TRBV27; j_gene: TRBJ2-1; d_gene: .; abundance: .; CDR3aa: CASSLRAELAVRGSEQFF; CDR3nt: TGTGCCAGCAGTTTAAGGGCTGAATTAGCGGTCCGGGGGAGTGAGCAGTTCTTC